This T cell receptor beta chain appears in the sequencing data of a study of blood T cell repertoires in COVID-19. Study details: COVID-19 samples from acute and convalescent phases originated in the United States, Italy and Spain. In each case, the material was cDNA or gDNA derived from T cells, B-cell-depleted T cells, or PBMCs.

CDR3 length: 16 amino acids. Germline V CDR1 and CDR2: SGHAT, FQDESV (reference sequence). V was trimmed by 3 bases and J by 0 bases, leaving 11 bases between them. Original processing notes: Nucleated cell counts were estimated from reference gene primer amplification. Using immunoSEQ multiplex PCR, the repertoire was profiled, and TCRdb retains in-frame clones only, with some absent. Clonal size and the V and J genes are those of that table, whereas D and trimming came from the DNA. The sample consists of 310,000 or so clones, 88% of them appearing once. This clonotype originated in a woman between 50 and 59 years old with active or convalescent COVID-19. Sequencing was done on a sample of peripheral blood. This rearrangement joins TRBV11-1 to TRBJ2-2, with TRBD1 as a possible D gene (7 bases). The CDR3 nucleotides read TGTGCCAGCAGCTTCGGGGGACAGTCGAACACCGGGGAGCTGTTTTTT. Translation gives CASSFGGQSNTGELFF. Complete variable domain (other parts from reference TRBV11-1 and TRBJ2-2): EAEVAQSPRYKITEKSQAVAFWCDPISGHATLYWYRQILGQGPELLVQFQDESVVDDSQLPKDRFSAERLKGVDSTLKIQPAELGDSAMYLCASSFGGQSNTGELFFGEGSRLTVL.